This T cell receptor (beta chain) was sequenced in a study of T-cell memory formation after mild COVID-19. V lost 6 bases and J 4 bases, leaving 15 bases between the germline ends. The CDR3 loop spans 14 amino acids. The germline V gene has CDR1 SGHAT and CDR2 FQNNGV. TCRdb re-called the 5' RACE reads through MiXCR, storing one row per CDR3 protein. Of 40,000 or so distinct CDR3 sequences listed, approximately 7% are singletons. Notes on the study in general: CD4+ contracting clones lay mainly in CM and EM, CD8+ ones in EMRA. Clones from the second wave (peaking day 37) had unconfirmed SARS-CoV-2 specificity. Memory from before infection featured some responding clones, which suggests cross-reactive memory joined.

The sample holds many counts of this clonotype. Its antigen is still unknown. The rearrangement links TRBV11-2 to TRBJ1-1, with no clear D. Input material: PBMCs or a T cell subset sorted from them (not recorded which). The receptor comes from an adult who had mild COVID-19 (a few samples of this study predate the infection). Cell type and time point are not known. DNA of the CDR3: TGTGCCAGCAGTTACAGTGGCCCCTCCACTGAAGCTTTCTTT. Translation gives CASSYSGPSTEAFF. The whole variable domain, remainder taken from reference TRBV11-2 and TRBJ1-1, is EAGVAQSPRYKIIEKRQSVAFWCNPISGHATLYWYQQILGQGPKLLIQFQNNGVVDDSQLPKDRFSAERLKGVDSTLKIQPAKLEDSAVYLCASSYSGPSTEAFFGQGTRLTVV.